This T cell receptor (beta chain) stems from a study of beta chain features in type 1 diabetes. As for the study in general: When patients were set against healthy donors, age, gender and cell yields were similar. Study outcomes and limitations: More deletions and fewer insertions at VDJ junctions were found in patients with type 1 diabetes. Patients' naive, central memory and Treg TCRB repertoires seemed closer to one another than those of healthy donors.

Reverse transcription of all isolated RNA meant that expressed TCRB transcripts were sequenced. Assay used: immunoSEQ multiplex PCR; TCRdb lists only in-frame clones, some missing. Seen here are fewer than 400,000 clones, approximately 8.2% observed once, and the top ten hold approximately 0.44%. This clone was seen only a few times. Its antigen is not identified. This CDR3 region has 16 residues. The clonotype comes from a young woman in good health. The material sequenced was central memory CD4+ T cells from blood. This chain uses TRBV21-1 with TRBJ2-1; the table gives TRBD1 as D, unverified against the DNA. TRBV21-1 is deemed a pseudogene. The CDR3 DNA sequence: TGTGCCAGCAGCCTCGACAGGGGAACCTCCTACAATGAGCAGTTCTTC. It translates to CASSLDRGTSYNEQFF.